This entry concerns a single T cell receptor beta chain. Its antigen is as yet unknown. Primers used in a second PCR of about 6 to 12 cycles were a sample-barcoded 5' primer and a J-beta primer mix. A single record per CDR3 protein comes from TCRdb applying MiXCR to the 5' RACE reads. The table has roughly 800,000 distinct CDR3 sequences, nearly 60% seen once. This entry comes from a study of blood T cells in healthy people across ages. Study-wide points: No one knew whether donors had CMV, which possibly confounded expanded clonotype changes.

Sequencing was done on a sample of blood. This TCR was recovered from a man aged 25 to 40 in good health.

The CDR3 DNA follows: TGTGCCATCAGTGTGCAACTAAACTATGGCTACACCTTC. Its translation is CAISVQLNYGYTF. The V call is TRBV10-3, the J call TRBJ1-2; no definite D call. Germline CDR1 and CDR2: ENHRY and SYGVKD. This CDR3 has 13 amino acids. The germline V and J ends were trimmed by 4 bases and 2 bases, with 8 bases remaining between them.